This TCR beta chain is drawn from a study of beta chain features in type 1 diabetes. General study findings and limits: These data did not resolve whether HLA type affects TCRB rearrangement.

The entirety of the isolated RNA underwent reverse transcription, so expressed TCRB transcripts were sequenced. Some clones are missing from TCRdb's copy, which holds only in-frame ones; the method was immunoSEQ multiplex PCR. The data show 110,000 or so clones, almost 40% seen once. Notes on this clone: What it recognizes is unknown.

CDR3 length: 16 amino acids. The ends were cut back, 4 bases at V and 3 bases at J, with 19 bases in the middle. Germline V gene data show CDR1 as LGHNA and CDR2 as YNFKEQ. J is TRBJ2-7 and V is TRBV4-2; perhaps TRBD2 as D (5 bases). Sequencing was done on a sample of stem cell memory CD4+ T cells from blood. The TCR was taken from a woman under 30 in good health. In nucleotides, the CDR3 is TGTGCCAGCAGCCCAGACGTGGCGGGTCCGAGCTACGAGCAGTACTTC. This gives the protein CASSPDVAGPSYEQYF.